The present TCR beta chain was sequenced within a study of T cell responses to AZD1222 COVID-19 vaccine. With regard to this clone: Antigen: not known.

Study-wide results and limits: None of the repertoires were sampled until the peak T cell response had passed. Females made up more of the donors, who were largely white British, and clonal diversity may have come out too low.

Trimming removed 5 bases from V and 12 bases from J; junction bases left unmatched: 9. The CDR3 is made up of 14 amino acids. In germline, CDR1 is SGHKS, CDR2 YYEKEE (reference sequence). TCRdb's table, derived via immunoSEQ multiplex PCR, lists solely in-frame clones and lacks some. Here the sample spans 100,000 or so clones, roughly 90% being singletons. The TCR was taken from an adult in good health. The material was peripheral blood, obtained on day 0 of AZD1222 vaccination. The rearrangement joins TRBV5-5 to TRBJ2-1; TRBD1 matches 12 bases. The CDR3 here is CASSTPGTGGGQFF. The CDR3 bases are TGTGCCAGCAGTACCCCCGGGACAGGGGGCGGGCAGTTCTTC.